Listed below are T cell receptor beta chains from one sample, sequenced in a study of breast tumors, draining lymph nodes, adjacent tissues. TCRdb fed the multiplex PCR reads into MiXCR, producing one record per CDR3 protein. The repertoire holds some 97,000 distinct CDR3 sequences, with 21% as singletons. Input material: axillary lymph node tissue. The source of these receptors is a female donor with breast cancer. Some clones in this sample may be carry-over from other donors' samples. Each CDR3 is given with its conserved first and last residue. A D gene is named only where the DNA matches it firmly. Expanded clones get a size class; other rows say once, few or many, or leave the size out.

CDR3aa: CSVAGGQNYGYTF
CDR3nt: TGCAGCGTAGCCGGAGGACAGAACTATGGCTACACCTTC
j_gene: TRBJ1-2
d_gene: .
abundance: .
v_gene: TRBV29-1

CDR3aa: CASSLEDVRGNTIYF
CDR3nt: TGCGCCAGCAGCTTGGAGGACGTGCGGGGAAACACCATATATTTT
j_gene: TRBJ1-3
d_gene: .
abundance: many
v_gene: TRBV5-1

CDR3aa: CASSRLVTPNYGYTF
CDR3nt: TGTGCCAGCAGCCGACTGGTTACTCCTAACTATGGCTACACCTTC
j_gene: TRBJ1-2
d_gene: .
abundance: many
v_gene: TRBV2

CDR3aa: CASSPGRGTNEKLFF
CDR3nt: TGTGCCAGCAGCCCCGGTCGGGGAACTAATGAAAAACTGTTTTTT
j_gene: TRBJ1-4
d_gene: .
abundance: .
v_gene: TRBV5-4

CDR3aa: CACIGTLETQYF
CDR3nt: TGTGCCTGCATAGGGACTCTAGAGACCCAGTACTTC
j_gene: TRBJ2-5
d_gene: .
abundance: many
v_gene: TRBV30

CDR3aa: CASSEDVGELFF
CDR3nt: TGTGCCAGCAGTGAAGACGTCGGGGAGCTGTTTTTT
j_gene: TRBJ2-2
d_gene: .
abundance: many
v_gene: TRBV2

CDR3aa: CSARGETYEQYF
CDR3nt: TGCAGTGCTAGGGGGGAAACCTACGAGCAGTACTTC
j_gene: TRBJ2-7
d_gene: .
abundance: many
v_gene: TRBV20-1

CDR3aa: CSARGRTGDNSPLHF
CDR3nt: TGCAGTGCTAGAGGACGGACAGGAGATAATTCACCCCTCCACTTT
j_gene: TRBJ1-6
d_gene: TRBD1
abundance: many
v_gene: TRBV20-1

CDR3aa: CASSPEAARADGYTF
CDR3nt: TGTGCCAGTAGTCCGGAGGCGGCCAGGGCCGATGGCTACACCTTC
j_gene: TRBJ1-2
d_gene: .
abundance: many
v_gene: TRBV19

CDR3aa: CASSTYTGELFF
CDR3nt: TGTGCCAGTAGTACTTACACCGGGGAGCTGTTTTTT
j_gene: TRBJ2-2
d_gene: .
abundance: many
v_gene: TRBV19

CDR3aa: CSARAVDEQFF
CDR3nt: TGCAGTGCTAGAGCTGTCGATGAGCAGTTCTTC
j_gene: TRBJ2-1
d_gene: .
abundance: many
v_gene: TRBV20-1